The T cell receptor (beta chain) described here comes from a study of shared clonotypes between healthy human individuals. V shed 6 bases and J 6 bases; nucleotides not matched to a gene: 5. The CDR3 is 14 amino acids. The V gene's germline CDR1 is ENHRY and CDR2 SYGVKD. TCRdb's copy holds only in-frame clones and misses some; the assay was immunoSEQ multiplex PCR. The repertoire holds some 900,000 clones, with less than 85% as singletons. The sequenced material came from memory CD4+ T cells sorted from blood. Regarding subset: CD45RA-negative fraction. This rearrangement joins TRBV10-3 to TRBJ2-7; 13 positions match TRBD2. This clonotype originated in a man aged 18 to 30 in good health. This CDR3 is CAISLGLAGVEQYF. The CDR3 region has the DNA TGTGCCATCAGCCTAGGACTAGCGGGAGTCGAGCAGTACTTC.